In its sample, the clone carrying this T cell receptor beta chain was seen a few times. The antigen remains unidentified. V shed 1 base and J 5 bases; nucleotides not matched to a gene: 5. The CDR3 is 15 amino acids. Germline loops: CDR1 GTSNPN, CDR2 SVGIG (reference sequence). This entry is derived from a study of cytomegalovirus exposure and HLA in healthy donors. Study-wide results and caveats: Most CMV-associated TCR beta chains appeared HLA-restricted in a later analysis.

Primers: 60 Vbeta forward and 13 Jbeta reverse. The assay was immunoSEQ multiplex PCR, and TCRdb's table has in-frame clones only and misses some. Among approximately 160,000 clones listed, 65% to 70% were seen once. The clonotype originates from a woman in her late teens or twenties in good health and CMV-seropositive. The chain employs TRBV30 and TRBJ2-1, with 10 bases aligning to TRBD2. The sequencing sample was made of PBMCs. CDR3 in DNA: TGTGCCTGGAGTGCAGGACTAGCGGCTAACAATGAGCAGTTCTTC. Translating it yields CAWSAGLAANNEQFF. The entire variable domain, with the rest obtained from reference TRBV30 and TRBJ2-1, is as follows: SQTIHQWPATLVQPVGSPLSLECTVEGTSNPNLYWYRQAAGRGLQLLFYSVGIGQISSEVPQNLSASRPQDRQFILSSKKLLLSDSGFYLCAWSAGLAANNEQFFGPGTRLTVL.